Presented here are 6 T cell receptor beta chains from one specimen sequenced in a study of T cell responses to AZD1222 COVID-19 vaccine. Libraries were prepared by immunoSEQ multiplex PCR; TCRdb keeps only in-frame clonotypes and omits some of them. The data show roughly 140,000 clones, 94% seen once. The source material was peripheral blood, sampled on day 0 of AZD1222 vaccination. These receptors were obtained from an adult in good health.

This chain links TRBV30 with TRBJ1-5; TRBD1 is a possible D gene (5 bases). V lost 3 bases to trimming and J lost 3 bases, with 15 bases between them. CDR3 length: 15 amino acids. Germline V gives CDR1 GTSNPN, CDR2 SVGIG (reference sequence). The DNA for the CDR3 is TGTGCCTGGAGCGATGGGGCCTTCTTCAATCAGCCCCAGCATTTT. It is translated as CAWSDGAFFNQPQHF.

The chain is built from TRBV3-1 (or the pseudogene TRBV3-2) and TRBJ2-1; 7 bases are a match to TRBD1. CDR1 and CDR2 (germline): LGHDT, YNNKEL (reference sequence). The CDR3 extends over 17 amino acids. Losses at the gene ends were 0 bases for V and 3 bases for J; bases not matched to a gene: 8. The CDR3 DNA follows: TGTGCCAGCAGCCAAGAGACCGGGACAGAGATCTACAATGAGCAGTTCTTC. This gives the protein CASSQETGTEIYNEQFF.

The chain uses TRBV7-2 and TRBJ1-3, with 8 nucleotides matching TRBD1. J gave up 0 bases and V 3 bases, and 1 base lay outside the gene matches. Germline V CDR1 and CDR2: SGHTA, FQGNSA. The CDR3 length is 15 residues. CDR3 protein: CASSFGTGSGNTIYF. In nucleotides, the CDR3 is TGTGCCAGCAGCTTCGGGACAGGCTCTGGAAACACCATATATTTT.

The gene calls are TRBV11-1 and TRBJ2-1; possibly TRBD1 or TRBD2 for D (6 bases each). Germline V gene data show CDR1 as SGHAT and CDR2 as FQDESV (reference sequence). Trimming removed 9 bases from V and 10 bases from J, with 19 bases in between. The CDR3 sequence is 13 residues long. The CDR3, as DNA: TGTGCCAGTAATTCGGGGGCAGGTGGGGAGCAGTTCTTC. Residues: CASNSGAGGEQFF. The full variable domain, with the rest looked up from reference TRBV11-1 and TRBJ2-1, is EAEVAQSPRYKITEKSQAVAFWCDPISGHATLYWYRQILGQGPELLVQFQDESVVDDSQLPKDRFSAERLKGVDSTLKIQPAELGDSAMYLCASNSGAGGEQFFGPGTRLTVL.

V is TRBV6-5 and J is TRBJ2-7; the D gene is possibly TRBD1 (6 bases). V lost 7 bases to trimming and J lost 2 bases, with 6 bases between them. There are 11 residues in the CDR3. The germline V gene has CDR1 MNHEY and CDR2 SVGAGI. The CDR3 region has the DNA TGTGCCAGCACAGGGGCCTACGAGCAGTACGTC. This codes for CASTGAYEQYV.

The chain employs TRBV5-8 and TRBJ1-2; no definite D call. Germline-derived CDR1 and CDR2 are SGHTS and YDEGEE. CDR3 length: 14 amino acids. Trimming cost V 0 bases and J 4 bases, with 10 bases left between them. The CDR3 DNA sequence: TGTGCCAGCAGCTTGGAGGTTGGGATCTATGGCTACACCTTC. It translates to CASSLEVGIYGYTF.